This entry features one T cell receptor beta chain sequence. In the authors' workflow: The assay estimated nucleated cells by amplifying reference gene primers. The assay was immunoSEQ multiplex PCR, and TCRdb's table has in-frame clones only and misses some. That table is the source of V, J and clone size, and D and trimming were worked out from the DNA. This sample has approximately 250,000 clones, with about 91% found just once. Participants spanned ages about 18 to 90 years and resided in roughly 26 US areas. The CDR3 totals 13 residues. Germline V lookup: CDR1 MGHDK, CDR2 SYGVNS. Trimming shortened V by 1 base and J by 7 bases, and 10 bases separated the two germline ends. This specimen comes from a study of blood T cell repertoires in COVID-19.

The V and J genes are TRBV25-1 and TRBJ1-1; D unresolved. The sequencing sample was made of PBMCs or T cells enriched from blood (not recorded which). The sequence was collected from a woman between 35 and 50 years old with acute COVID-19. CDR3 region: CASSELPGGEAFF. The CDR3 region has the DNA TGTGCCAGCAGTGAATTGCCTGGAGGTGAAGCTTTCTTT. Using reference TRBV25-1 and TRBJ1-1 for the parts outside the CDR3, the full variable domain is EADIYQTPRYLVIGTGKKITLECSQTMGHDKMYWYQQDPGMELHLIHYSYGVNSTEKGDLSSESTVSRIRTEHFPLTLESARPSHTSQYLCASSELPGGEAFFGQGTRLTVV.